Here is one T cell receptor beta chain with its context. This clonotype has a handful of counts. There is no known antigen for this receptor. No base quality information exists; no much larger clone differs at one position. This specimen belongs to a study of T cells after yellow fever vaccination (dated by TCRdb to about 2019). Turning to the overall study: The SMART-Seq v4 Ultra Low Input RNA kit was used to prepare libraries from fractions with low cell numbers. To track T-cell clones before and after primary and booster YFV17D yellow fever vaccination, bulk TCR alpha and beta repertoires were sequenced longitudinally. Two healthy male donors, one aged 18 to 29 and one aged 30 to 39 years, were included in the cohort. Blood was collected at multiple timepoints before and after primary and secondary immunization, and bulk PBMC replicates and cell subsets were isolated.

Summary of the overall study and its limitations: Computational filtering was required because FACS-sorted repertoires could contain abundant contaminating clonotypes from the bulk population. Compared with the primary T-cell response, the secondary T-cell response was faster but weaker, reaching its peak on day 5 rather than on day 15. A small share of clonotypes occurred in both CD4 and CD8 compartments, likely arising from convergent recombination. Because only a couple of donors were included in the study, the extent to which the findings can be generalized is limited. After the booster, most of the clones that had expanded following primary vaccination were detected again (roughly 97% of CD4 and 80% to 90% of CD8), which suggests that memory was broadly maintained.

From the germline V gene, CDR1 is MNHNS and CDR2 is SASEGT. There are 13 amino acids in the CDR3, from cysteine to phenylalanine inclusive. CDR3 DNA only is kept here, 39 bases in frame from base 1. Trimming takes 2 bases from V and 3 bases from J, and the germline ends sit 5 bases apart. The treatment or condition label here, explained by the study, means: live attenuated yellow fever vaccine strain. At each blood-draw timepoint, two biological replicates of bulk PBMCs were collected. A standard Ficoll-Paque protocol was used to isolate PBMCs from peripheral blood. TriZol was used to extract RNA from bulk PBMCs, CD4 and CD8 fractions, and dextramer-positive and dextramer-negative fractions. This sample was sequenced with an Illumina NovaSeq 6000. TCR cDNA was synthesized by 5'RACE template switching, which introduced a universal primer site and unique molecular identifiers. cDNA synthesis was primed from both the TCR alpha and TCR beta constant segments. Two PCR steps were used to amplify libraries, with sample barcodes and sequencing adapters being added in the second step. Sequencing of the libraries was done on either Illumina HiSeq 2500 (2x100 bp) or NovaSeq (2x150 bp). The original pipeline was this. MIGEC handled demultiplexing of reads and collapsing into UMI consensus sequences, while MiXCR performed V(D)J alignment. Using edgeR on replicate PBMC samples, clonotypes were called vaccine-responding if FDR was below 0.01 and the log2 fold change was above 5 up to day 15. Each bulk clonotype was labeled CD4 or CD8 based on which sequenced repertoire, CD4 or CD8, contained the clonotype at higher abundance. TCRdb passed the public sequencing reads through fastp at Q25 and MiXCR, retaining productive beta sequences. One record per CDR3 amino acid sequence lists the most common genes and DNA. None of the V and J calls come from the authors' own analysis; TCRdb made them. The sample records 400,000 or so distinct CDR3 sequences, around 19% of which are singletons. The ten largest clones add up to about 18% of the sample.

The chain couples TRBV6-1 to TRBJ1-5, with no confident D gene call. The sequence derives from a man between 18 and 29 years old who received the YFV17D yellow fever vaccine. The sample consisted of PBMCs, taken before the yellow fever booster vaccination. The bases read TGTGCCAGCAGTGAAAGAGTCAATCAGCCCCAGCATTTT. Its translation is CASSERVNQPQHF.